This TCR beta chain was identified during a study of a mutant IDH1 vaccine in newly diagnosed glioma. Sample time point: week 35, safety follow-up. The investigators gave 300 ug of mutant IDH1 20-mer peptide in each vaccine dose, together with topical imiquimod. This clone was seen only a few times. The target antigen is unknown. Data came from immunoSEQ multiplex PCR; TCRdb stores just in-frame clones and leaves some out. The table lists tens of thousands of clones, roughly 86% of them singletons. The CDR3 totals 14 residues. Trimming shortened V by 5 bases and J by 0 bases, and 10 bases separated the two germline ends. Germline V gene data show CDR1 as SGHAT and CDR2 as FQNNGV.

The source of this sequence is a man aged 25-45 years with glioma. Here the sequenced sample was PBMCs, taken from a glioma patient whose treatment included an IDH1 peptide vaccine. This chain joins TRBV11-2 and TRBJ1-1; maybe TRBD1 (5 bases). As DNA, the CDR3 is TGTGCCAGCAGCCCCTGGGGGGTGAACACTGAAGCTTTCTTT. Encoded protein: CASSPWGVNTEAFF.